This T cell receptor (beta chain) emerged from a study of cytomegalovirus exposure and HLA in healthy donors. Assay used: immunoSEQ multiplex PCR; TCRdb lists only in-frame clones, some missing. The sample contains about 150,000 clones, approximately 86% of which appear only once. The CDR3 sequence is 15 residues long. V shed 3 bases, J shed 1 base, and the junction held 2 bases outside the gene matches. The germline V gene has CDR1 MGHRA and CDR2 YSYEKL. Sample: PBMCs. The TCR sequence derives from a man younger than 35 in good health and CMV-seropositive. The gene calls are TRBV4-1 and TRBJ1-5; 8 nucleotides agree with TRBD1. Here the CDR3 reads CASSQAGGSNQPQHF. The CDR3 bases are TGCGCCAGCAGCCAGGCAGGGGGCAGCAATCAGCCCCAGCATTTT.